This record looks at one T cell receptor (beta chain) sequence and its context. This sample stems from a study of CD4+ T cells in melanoma. The V and J ends lost 5 bases and 6 bases, in that order; junction bases with no gene match: 4. The CDR3 runs 15 residues. Germline CDR1 is LGHNA and CDR2 is YSLEER. Here immunoSEQ multiplex PCR was the method, and the copy in TCRdb shows in-frame clones only, minus some. The profile covers around 50,000 clones, with about 91% appearing a single time and around 11% taken by the ten largest. This chain connects TRBV4-3 to TRBJ2-1; 13 bases are a match to TRBD2. Input material: peripheral blood. This receptor was obtained from a human donor with melanoma. The CDR3 DNA follows: TGCGCCAGCAGCGTCACTAGCGGGGGGGCCAATGAGCAGTTCTTC. It yields the protein CASSVTSGGANEQFF.